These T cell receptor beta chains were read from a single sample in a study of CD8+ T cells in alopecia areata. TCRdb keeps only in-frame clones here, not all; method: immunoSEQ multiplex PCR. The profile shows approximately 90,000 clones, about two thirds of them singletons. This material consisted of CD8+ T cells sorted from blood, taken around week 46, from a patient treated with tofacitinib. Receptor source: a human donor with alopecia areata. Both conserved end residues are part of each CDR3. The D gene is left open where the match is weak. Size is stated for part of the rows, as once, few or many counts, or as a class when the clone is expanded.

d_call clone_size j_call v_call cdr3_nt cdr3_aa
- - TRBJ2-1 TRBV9 TGTGCCAGCAGCGTAAATGCAAACAATGAGCAGTTCTTC CASSVNANNEQFF
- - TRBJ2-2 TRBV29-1 TGCAGCGTTCGCCTCCTGGGGGTTAACACCGGGGAGCTGTTTTTT CSVRLLGVNTGELFF
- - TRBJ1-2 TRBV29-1 TGCAGCGCCATCGGGGGGGCTGATCGGGGCTACACCTTC CSAIGGADRGYTF
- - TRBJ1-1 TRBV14 TGTGCCAGCAGCCAAGATATGGGCTACACTGAAGCTTTCTTT CASSQDMGYTEAFF
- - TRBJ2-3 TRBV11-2 TGTGCCAGCACCCGACGAACAGATACGCAGTATTTT CASTRRTDTQYF
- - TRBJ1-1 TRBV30 TGTGCCTGGAGTGTTGGTGGCACTGAAGCTTTCTTT CAWSVGGTEAFF
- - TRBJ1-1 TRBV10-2 TGCGCCAGCAGTGAGCCGAAAAACATGAACACTGAAGCTTTCTTT CASSEPKNMNTEAFF
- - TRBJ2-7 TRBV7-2 TGTGCCAGCAGCAACTCCTACGAGCAGTACTTC CASSNSYEQYF
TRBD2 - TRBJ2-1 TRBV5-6 TGTGCCAGCAGCTGGGGACTAGCGGGGGTTAGCTCCTACAATGAGCAGTTCTTC CASSWGLAGVSSYNEQFF
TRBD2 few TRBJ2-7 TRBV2 TGTGCCAGCAGTGAGGGACTAGCGGGAATTTACGAGCAGTACTTC CASSEGLAGIYEQYF
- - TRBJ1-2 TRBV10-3 TGTGCCATCAGTGATAGGGGGAACTATGGCTACACCTTC CAISDRGNYGYTF
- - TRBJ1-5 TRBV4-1 TGCGCCAGCAGCCAGCAACCAGGACCGAGCCGGGGGCCCCAGCATTTT CASSQQPGPSRGPQHF
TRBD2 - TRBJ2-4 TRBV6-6 TGTGCCAGCATAGGGCGAGGGGAGGGCATTCAGTACTTC CASIGRGEGIQYF
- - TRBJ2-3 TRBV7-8 TGTGCCAGCAGCACCCAGGTGGAAGATACGCAGTATTTT CASSTQVEDTQYF
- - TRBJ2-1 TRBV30 TGTGCCTGGAGTGTAGTCGGTAGTGAGCAGTTCTTC CAWSVVGSEQFF
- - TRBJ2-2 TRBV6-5 TGTGCCAGCAGTTATACTTCCACCACCGGGGAGCTGTTTTTT CASSYTSTTGELFF
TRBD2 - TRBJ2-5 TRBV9 TGTGCCAGCAGCGTAGAGGCTAGCGGGGGATATGAGACCCAGTACTTC CASSVEASGGYETQYF
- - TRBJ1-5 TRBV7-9 TGTGCCAGCAGCCGACACCAGGGTTATCGCAATCAGCCCCAGCATTTT CASSRHQGYRNQPQHF
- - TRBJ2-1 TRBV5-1 TGCGCCAGCAGCTTGGCTAGCAGGAGCTCCTACAATGAGCAGTTCTTC CASSLASRSSYNEQFF
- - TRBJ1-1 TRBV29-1 TGCAGCGTTGGAAATGAAGCTTTCTTT CSVGNEAFF
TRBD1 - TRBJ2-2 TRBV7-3 TGTGCCAGCAGCTTAGAAGACAGGGTGGACACCGGGGAGCTGTTTTTT CASSLEDRVDTGELFF
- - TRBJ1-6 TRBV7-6 TGTGCCAGCAGCTCCATGGGGCCTGGCAATTCACCCCTCCACTTT CASSSMGPGNSPLHF
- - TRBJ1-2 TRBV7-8 TGTGCCAGCAGCCCCCCCTTAACTAAGGGCTACACCTTC CASSPPLTKGYTF
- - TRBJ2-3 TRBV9 TGTGCCAGCAGCGTAGACGGCAGGGAATCAGATACGCAGTATTTT CASSVDGRESDTQYF
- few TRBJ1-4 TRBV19 TGTGCCACAAGCAGAAGAGCTAATGAAAAACTGTTTTTT CATSRRANEKLFF
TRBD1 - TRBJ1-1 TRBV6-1 TGTGCCAGCACAATCGGGACAGGGGGGAACACTGAAGCTTTCTTT CASTIGTGGNTEAFF
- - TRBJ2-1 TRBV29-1 TGCAGCGTTGTCAGACGCGCATACAATGAGCAGTTCTTC CSVVRRAYNEQFF
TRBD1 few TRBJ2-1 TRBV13 TGTGCCAGCAGCGAGGCCAGGGGGAAAGGTGAGCAGTTCTTC CASSEARGKGEQFF
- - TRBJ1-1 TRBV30 TGTGCCTGGAGTATCCAGGACGCGAACACTGAAGCTTTCTTT CAWSIQDANTEAFF
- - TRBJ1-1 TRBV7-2 TGCGCCAGCAGCTTTTTCCCAGCGCGGGTCGACACTGAAGCTTTCTTT CASSFFPARVDTEAFF
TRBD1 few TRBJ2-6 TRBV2 TGTGCCAGCAGTCCACCGGGACAGGACCACTCTGGGGCCAACGTCCTGACTTTC CASSPPGQDHSGANVLTF
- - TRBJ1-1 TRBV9 TGTGCCAGCAGCGTATGGGCGGGAGAAGGGGAAGCTTTCTTT CASSVWAGEGEAFF
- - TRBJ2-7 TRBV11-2 TGTGCCAGCAGCTTAGCGCTCCTATACGAGCAGTACTTC CASSLALLYEQYF
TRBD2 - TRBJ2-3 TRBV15 TGTGCCACCAGCGGAGGGACTAGCGGGGGCACAGATACGCAGTATTTT CATSGGTSGGTDTQYF
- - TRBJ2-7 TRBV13 TGTGCCAGCAGCTTTAGAGGAGCCTACGAGCAGTACTTC CASSFRGAYEQYF
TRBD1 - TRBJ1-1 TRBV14 TGTGCCAGCAGCCCGAAAAAGCCGGGACAGGGGGTCCGCACTGAAGCTTTCTTT CASSPKKPGQGVRTEAFF
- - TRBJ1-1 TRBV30 TGTGCCTGGAGTGCTTCCTTTGAAGCTTTCTTT CAWSASFEAFF
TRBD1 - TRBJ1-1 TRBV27 TGTGCCAGCAGTCGATCGACAGGGTCAGCCGAAATGGCTTTCTTT CASSRSTGSAEMAFF
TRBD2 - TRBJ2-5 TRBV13 TGTGCCAGCAGCCGAGGGACTAGCGGACCCCAGTACTTC CASSRGTSGPQYF
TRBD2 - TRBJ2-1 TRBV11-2 TGTGCCAGCAGGCTACTCGCGGGAGACAACAATGAGCAGTTCTTC CASRLLAGDNNEQFF
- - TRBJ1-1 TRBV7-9 TGTGCCAGCAGCCCAACCGCAGGGGAACGCACTGAAGCTTTCTTT CASSPTAGERTEAFF
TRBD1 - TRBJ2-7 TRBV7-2 TGTGCCAGCAGCCCACGGGACAGCTCCTACGAGCAGTACTTC CASSPRDSSYEQYF
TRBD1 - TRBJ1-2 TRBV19 TGTGCCAGCAGCACAGGGGGTCAGGGCTACACCTTC CASSTGGQGYTF
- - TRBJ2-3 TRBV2 TGTGCCAGCAGCTTTCTGGGGGACACAGATACGCAGTATTTT CASSFLGDTDTQYF
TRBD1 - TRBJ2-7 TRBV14 TGTGCCAGCAGCCCGTCCAGGGGGGTCGGGACAGGGGACTACGAGCAGTACTTC CASSPSRGVGTGDYEQYF
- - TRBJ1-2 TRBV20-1 TGCAGTGCTAGGGAGGGCTATGGCTACACCTTC CSAREGYGYTF
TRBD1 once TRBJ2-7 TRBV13 TGTGCCAGCAGCTCCCGGGACAGGGGGGACTACGAGCAGTACTTC CASSSRDRGDYEQYF
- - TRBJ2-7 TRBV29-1 TGCAGCGTTGGTGCGGCGACCTACGAGCAGTACTTC CSVGAATYEQYF
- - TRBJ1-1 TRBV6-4 TGTGCCAGCAGTGACCAGATGAACACTGAAGCTTTCTTT CASSDQMNTEAFF